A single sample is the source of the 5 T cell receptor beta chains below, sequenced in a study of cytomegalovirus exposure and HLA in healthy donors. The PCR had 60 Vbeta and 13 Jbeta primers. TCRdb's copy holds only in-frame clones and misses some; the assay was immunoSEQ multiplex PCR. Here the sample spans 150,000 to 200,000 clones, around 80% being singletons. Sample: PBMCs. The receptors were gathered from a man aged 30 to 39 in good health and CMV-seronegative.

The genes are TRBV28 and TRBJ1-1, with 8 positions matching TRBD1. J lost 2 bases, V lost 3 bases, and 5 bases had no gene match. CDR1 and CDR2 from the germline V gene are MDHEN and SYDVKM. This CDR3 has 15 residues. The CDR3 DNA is TGTGCCAGCAGTTTCAGACAGGGGATTAACACTGAAGCTTTCTTT. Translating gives CASSFRQGINTEAFF.

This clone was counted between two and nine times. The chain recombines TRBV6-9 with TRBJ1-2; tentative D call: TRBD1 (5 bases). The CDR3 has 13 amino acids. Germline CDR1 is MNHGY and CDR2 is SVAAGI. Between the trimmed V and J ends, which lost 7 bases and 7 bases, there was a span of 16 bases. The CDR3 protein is CASIPPQVGGYTF. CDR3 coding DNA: TGTGCCAGCATCCCCCCACAGGTAGGTGGCTACACCTTC.

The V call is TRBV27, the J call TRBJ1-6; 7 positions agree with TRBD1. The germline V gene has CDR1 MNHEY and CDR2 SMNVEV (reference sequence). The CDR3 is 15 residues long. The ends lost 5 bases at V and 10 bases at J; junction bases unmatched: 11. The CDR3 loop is CASSVSTGSNSPLHF. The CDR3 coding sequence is TGTGCCAGCAGTGTCTCGACAGGGTCCAACTCACCCCTCCACTTT.

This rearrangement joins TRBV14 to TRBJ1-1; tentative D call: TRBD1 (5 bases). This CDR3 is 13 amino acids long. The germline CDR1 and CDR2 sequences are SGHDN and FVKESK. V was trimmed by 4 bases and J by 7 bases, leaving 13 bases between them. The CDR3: CASSPQGGGEAFF. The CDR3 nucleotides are TGTGCCAGCAGCCCTCAGGGAGGAGGTGAAGCTTTCTTT. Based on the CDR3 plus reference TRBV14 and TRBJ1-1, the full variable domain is EAGVTQFPSHSVIEKGQTVTLRCDPISGHDNLYWYRRVMGKEIKFLLHFVKESKQDESGMPNNRFLAERTGGTYSTLKVQPAELEDSGVYFCASSPQGGGEAFFGQGTRLTVV.

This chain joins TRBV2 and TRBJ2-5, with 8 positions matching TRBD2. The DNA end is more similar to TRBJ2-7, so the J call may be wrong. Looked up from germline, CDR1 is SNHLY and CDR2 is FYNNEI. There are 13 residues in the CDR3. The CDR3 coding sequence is TGTGCCAGCAGTGGGCGGGGGGCCTACGAGCAGTACTTC. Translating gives CASSGRGAYEQYF.